This T cell receptor (beta chain) came from a study of cytomegalovirus exposure and HLA in healthy donors. This table comes from immunoSEQ multiplex PCR, and its TCRdb copy is limited to in-frame clones, with some not included. The table records about 150,000 clones, around nine tenths of them present only once. The CDR3 covers 12 residues. Germline CDR1 reads SEHNR; CDR2 reads FQNEAQ (reference sequence). The study, taken as a whole, reports: Three CMV-associated chains proved CMV antigen-specific in vitro. According to a subsequent analysis, TCR clusters from the first cohort were inclined to appear together in the 120 validation repertoires.

Concerning this clone itself: Its antigen is not known. The junction does not match germline at one end; this may be a read error.

Sequencing was carried out using PBMCs. This sequence originates from a man aged 18 to 29 in good health and CMV-seronegative. The chain employs TRBV7-9 and TRBJ2-7, with D perhaps matching TRBD2 (5 bases). CDR3 nucleotides: TGTGCCAGCAGCTTAGTTGGCGGGTCGGCTAACTTC. Amino acid sequence: CASSLVGGSANF. Full variable domain (remainder filled in from reference TRBV7-9 and TRBJ2-7): DTGVSQNPRHKITKRGQNVTFRCDPISEHNRLYWYRQTLGQGPEFLTYFQNEAQLEKSRLLSDRFSAERPKGSFSTLEIQRTEQGDSAMYLCASSLVGGSANFGPGTRLTVT.